Shown below are 16 T cell receptor beta chains from a single sample sequenced in a study of early T cells in non-severe SARS-CoV-2 infection. One entry per CDR3 protein results from TCRdb running MiXCR on the 5' RACE reads. The table lists roughly 30,000 distinct CDR3 sequences, around 5.8% of them singletons. Sequenced here: whole blood, sampled at baseline. These receptors all stem from an adult who was a healthcare worker with PCR-confirmed SARS-CoV-2 infection or an uninfected control (not recorded which).

This clonotype was recorded at least ten times. This chain links TRBV24-1 with TRBJ2-2; no clear D. V was pared by 5 bases and J by 0 bases, with 6 bases between. Looked up from germline, CDR1 is KGHDR and CDR2 is SFDVKD. This CDR3 is built from 14 residues. CDR3 sequence (DNA): TGTGCCACCAGTGTCGGCACGAACACCGGGGAGCTGTTTTTT. It encodes CATSVGTNTGELFF.

This clonotype has more than one count but fewer than ten. The rearrangement uses TRBV12-3 or TRBV12-4 and TRBJ2-5; TRBD1 aligns across 9 bases. The ends lost 5 bases at V and 1 base at J; junction bases unmatched: 5. The CDR3 is 15 amino acids. The CDR3 nucleotides are TGTGCCAGCAGTGGGGGGACAGGGTTCCAAGAGACCCAGTACTTC. This gives the protein CASSGGTGFQETQYF.

This clonotype has ten or more counts. The V call is TRBV7-6, the J call TRBJ2-5, with D perhaps matching TRBD2 (5 bases). CDR3 length equals 11 residues. CDR1 SGHVS and CDR2 FNYEAQ come from the germline V gene. V shed 2 bases and J shed 10 bases, with 8 bases lying between them. The CDR3 DNA reads TGTGCCAGCAGCTTATTGGAGGACCAGTACTTC. This codes for CASSLLEDQYF.

This clonotype was counted ten times or more. The CDR3 protein is CASSLSLSGQGFTF. CDR3 DNA: TGTGCCAGCAGTTTAAGTCTCTCGGGACAGGGATTCACCTTC. This rearrangement joins TRBV12-3 or TRBV12-4 to TRBJ1-2; 9 bases agree with TRBD1. V was clipped by 2 bases and J by 13 bases; unmatched bases: 11. The CDR3 covers 14 residues.

This clonotype was observed at least ten times. The V call is TRBV12-3 or TRBV12-4, the J call TRBJ2-1, with D perhaps matching TRBD1 or TRBD2 (6 bases each). This CDR3 spans 14 amino acids. Trimming stripped 1 base from V and 7 bases from J, with 11 bases between. The CDR3: CASSLGLGGNEQFF. CDR3 nucleotides: TGTGCCAGCAGTTTAGGACTAGGGGGTAATGAGCAGTTCTTC.

The rearrangement joins TRBV7-9 to TRBJ2-1; TRBD2 aligns across 13 bases. This CDR3 is built from 15 residues. V lost 5 bases, J lost 12 bases, and 10 bases stayed unmatched. CDR1 is SEHNR, CDR2 FQNEAQ, per germline (reference sequence). CDR3 amino acids: CASSPRTSGRGGQFF. The CDR3 DNA sequence: TGTGCCAGCAGCCCACGGACTAGCGGGAGAGGTGGGCAGTTCTTC.

This clonotype was found many times. V gene TRBV7-2 combines with J gene TRBJ2-1, with D possibly called TRBD1 or TRBD2 (5 bases each). Between the trimmed V and J ends, which lost 0 bases and 13 bases, there was a span of 22 bases. The CDR3 has 16 amino acids. Germline V lookup: CDR1 SGHTA, CDR2 FQGNSA. The CDR3 DNA is TGTGCCAGCAGCTTAGCAGGTGGGGGAGTTCGTCCTGAACAGTTCTTC. This sequence encodes CASSLAGGGVRPEQFF.

This clonotype was counted ten times or more. The rearrangement uses TRBV11-1 and TRBJ2-7; D remains unclear. With 5 bases removed from V and 0 bases from J, the gap between germline ends came to 5 bases. Germline values: CDR1 SGHAT, CDR2 FQDESV (reference sequence). This CDR3 spans 12 amino acids. CDR3 DNA sequence: TGTGCCAGCAGCCTAACCTCCTACGAGCAGTACTTC. Translated: CASSLTSYEQYF. The whole variable domain, filled in from reference TRBV11-1 and TRBJ2-7, reads EAEVAQSPRYKITEKSQAVAFWCDPISGHATLYWYRQILGQGPELLVQFQDESVVDDSQLPKDRFSAERLKGVDSTLKIQPAELGDSAMYLCASSLTSYEQYFGPGTRLTVT.

This clonotype was seen at least ten times. V is TRBV19 and J is TRBJ1-5; D is unresolved. This CDR3 is 12 amino acids long. Germline CDR1 reads LNHDA; CDR2 reads SQIVND (reference sequence). Trimming shortened V by 9 bases and J by 1 base, and 7 bases separated the two germline ends. The DNA of the CDR3 is TGTGCCAGCGGAAGGAGCAATCAGCCCCAGCATTTT. Protein sequence: CASGRSNQPQHF.

This clonotype was seen a handful of times. The chain recombines TRBV6-2 or TRBV6-3 with TRBJ2-4; 7 nucleotides agree with TRBD2. Germline trimming cut 5 bases from V and 0 bases from J; bases unmatched to any gene: 4. The CDR3 runs to 15 residues. Per the germline V gene, CDR1 is MNHEY and CDR2 is SVGEGT. The CDR3 DNA reads as TGTGCCAGCAGTACGGGGGGTTTAGCCAAAAACATTCAGTACTTC. As protein: CASSTGGLAKNIQYF.

Many counts were recorded for this clonotype. The chain couples TRBV5-4 to TRBJ1-4; D is perhaps TRBD1 (6 bases). Germline V gene sequence: CDR1 SGHNT, CDR2 YYREEE (reference sequence). The V gene lost 0 bases and the J gene lost 12 bases, with 21 bases spanning the gap. The CDR3 is 16 amino acids. The CDR3 region is CASSLDGGGGTLELFF. The CDR3 DNA is TGTGCCAGCAGCTTGGATGGAGGAGGGGGGACCCTTGAACTGTTTTTT.

The table lists this clonotype with many counts. J is TRBJ2-1 and V is TRBV7-9; 13 positions match TRBD2. From germline, CDR1 is SEHNR and CDR2 FQNEAQ (reference sequence). The CDR3 has 15 residues. The junction had 7 bases not matched to a gene; V was cut back by 6 bases and J by 8 bases. CDR3 DNA: TGTGCCAGCAGTCCAACTAGCGGGGGGGCCTATGAGCAGTTCTTC. Translation: CASSPTSGGAYEQFF. Filled out from reference TRBV7-9 and TRBJ2-1, the complete variable domain reads DTGVSQNPRHKITKRGQNVTFRCDPISEHNRLYWYRQTLGQGPEFLTYFQNEAQLEKSRLLSDRFSAERPKGSFSTLEIQRTEQGDSAMYLCASSPTSGGAYEQFFGPGTRLTVL.

Concerning this clonotype: A clone one base away is much larger, so this may be a read error. The chain links TRBV19 to TRBJ2-5; maybe TRBD1 (6 bases). CDR3 length: 14 amino acids. Looked up from germline, CDR1 is LNHDA and CDR2 is SQIVND (reference sequence). Trimming left V 1 base short and J 6 bases short, with 12 bases between. CDR3 amino acids: CASSIAPTGKTQYF. DNA for the CDR3: TGTGCCAGTAGTATAGCCCCAACAGGGAAGACCCAGTACTTC.

This clonotype was picked up many times. This chain connects TRBV6-2 or TRBV6-3 to TRBJ2-7, with unresolved D. The CDR3 runs 12 residues. Germline CDR1 reads MNHEY; CDR2 reads SVGEGT. With 4 bases removed from V and 2 bases from J, the gap between germline ends came to 6 bases. CDR3 protein: CASSSGPYEQYF. As DNA, the CDR3 is TGTGCCAGCAGTTCCGGCCCCTACGAGCAGTACTTC.

This clonotype has ten or more counts. The gene calls are TRBV20-1 and TRBJ2-2; D remains ambiguous. Germline-derived CDR1 and CDR2 are DFQATT and SNEGSKA (reference sequence). The CDR3 length is 12 residues. V was shortened by 3 bases and J by 3 bases, with 5 bases between the two germline ends. CDR3 sequence: CSASGHTGELFF. CDR3 DNA sequence: TGCAGTGCTAGTGGGCACACCGGGGAGCTGTTTTTT.

This clonotype has a count of ten or more. V gene TRBV19 combines with J gene TRBJ2-1; weak D call: TRBD1 (6 bases). The CDR3 spans 17 residues. Germline V CDR1 and CDR2: LNHDA, SQIVND (reference sequence). V lost 4 bases and J 0 bases, leaving 16 bases between the germline ends. The CDR3 here is CASSRGPWLSSYNEQFF. CDR3 in DNA: TGTGCCAGTAGTAGGGGGCCCTGGTTGAGCTCCTACAATGAGCAGTTCTTC.